This TCR beta chain was identified in a study of identical twins. A note on this clonotype: Its antigen is currently unknown.

Healthy Caucasians were all of the donors. Study-wide results and limits: In drawing conclusions, the study used cross-sectional statistical analysis and did not follow the same donors. Some out-of-frame alpha sequences were shared by twins, and these showed excess low generation probability.

V trimming: 5 bases; J trimming: 4 bases; junction bases outside the gene matches: 5. Looked up from germline, CDR1 is SGHRS and CDR2 is YFSETQ. The CDR3 runs to 15 residues. Template switching, a step in the protocol, added a universal primer site, and cDNA carried unique molecular identifiers. One entry per CDR3 protein results from TCRdb running MiXCR on the 5' RACE reads. In the table there are under 500,000 distinct CDR3 sequences, roughly an eighth of which are singletons. The data also belong to a second study, concerning yellow fever vaccine responses in identical twins.

The sequence was collected from a woman aged 18-29 years in good health. The J gene is TRBJ2-3, the V gene TRBV5-1; the match to TRBD2 covers 12 bases. The specimen sequenced was CD4+ T cells sorted from blood. DNA of the CDR3: TGCGCCAGCAGGACTAGCGGGGGCCCGGCAGATACGCAGTATTTT. Its protein is CASRTSGGPADTQYF.